The 32 T cell receptor beta chains below come from one sample, sequenced in a study of blood T cell repertoires in COVID-19. Using immunoSEQ multiplex PCR, the repertoire was profiled, and TCRdb retains in-frame clones only, with some absent. The data contain some 270,000 clones, about 85% of them singletons. The sequencing sample was made of PBMCs or T cells enriched from blood (not recorded which). The receptors were sampled from a woman aged 50 to 60 who had been exposed to COVID-19.

This clone was recorded a few times. The chain joins TRBV27 to TRBJ2-7, with D unclear. Looked up from germline, CDR1 is MNHEY and CDR2 is SMNVEV (reference sequence). This CDR3 region has 14 residues. V was clipped by 4 bases and J by 3 bases, with 13 bases between them. Here the CDR3 reads CASSSYSTLYEQYF. As DNA, the CDR3 is TGTGCCAGCAGTTCCTACAGTACACTCTACGAGCAGTACTTC.

The rearrangement uses TRBV5-1 and TRBJ2-7, with TRBD2 as a possible D gene (5 bases). The V end was cut by 4 bases, the J end by 2 bases, with 13 bases between. The CDR3 contains 14 residues. The germline V gene has CDR1 SGHRS and CDR2 YFSETQ. The CDR3 coding sequence is TGCGCCAGCAGCCCGGAGGCAGGCCCCTACGAGCAGTACTTC. This sequence encodes CASSPEAGPYEQYF. Combining the CDR3 with reference TRBV5-1 and TRBJ2-7 gives the whole variable domain KAGVTQTPRYLIKTRGQQVTLSCSPISGHRSVSWYQQTPGQGLQFLFEYFSETQRNKGNFPGRFSGRQFSNSRSEMNVSTLELGDSALYLCASSPEAGPYEQYFGPGTRLTVT.

The chain joins TRBV2 to TRBJ2-7, with 11 bases that match TRBD2. CDR3 length: 14 residues. Trimming took 2 bases from V and 6 from J; bases not matched to a gene: 3. The germline gives CDR1 SNHLY, CDR2 FYNNEI. In DNA form, the CDR3 reads TGTGCCAGCAGTGAAATCCTAGCGGGGGGCGAGCAGTACTTC. Encoded protein: CASSEILAGGEQYF.

The gene calls are TRBV27 and TRBJ2-2, with 14 nucleotides matching TRBD2. CDR1 and CDR2 from the germline V gene are MNHEY and SMNVEV (reference sequence). The CDR3 is 19 amino acids. The J segment lost 4 bases and the V segment lost 3 bases, leaving 10 bases of the junction unmatched. The CDR3 spells CASSLYGLAGGRGTGELFF. The DNA for the CDR3 is TGTGCCAGCAGTTTGTACGGACTAGCGGGGGGCCGTGGCACCGGGGAGCTGTTTTTT.

The chain couples TRBV5-1 to TRBJ1-1, with 8 bases lining up with TRBD1. V gave up 4 bases and J gave up 0 bases; unmatched junction bases: 5. Per the germline V gene, CDR1 is SGHRS and CDR2 is YFSETQ. The CDR3 spans 15 residues. This CDR3 reads CASSPRQGMNTEAFF. DNA of the CDR3: TGCGCCAGCAGCCCACGACAGGGGATGAACACTGAAGCTTTCTTT.

The chain recombines TRBV9 with TRBJ1-2, with 7 bases matching TRBD1. The V gene end was trimmed by 3 bases and the J gene end by 2 bases; junction bases not matched to a gene: 1. CDR1 and CDR2 from the germline V gene are SGDLS and YYNGEE. The CDR3 extends over 13 amino acids. This CDR3 reads CASSGDSNYGYTF. CDR3 in DNA: TGTGCCAGCAGCGGGGACAGCAACTATGGCTACACCTTC.

This sequence joins TRBV30 and TRBJ1-1; 7 bases line up with TRBD1. Germline V CDR1 and CDR2: GTSNPN, SVGIG (reference sequence). The CDR3 is made up of 13 amino acids. V trimming: 5 bases; J trimming: 0 bases; junction bases outside the gene matches: 3. CDR3 loop: CAWGDSMNTEAFF. For the CDR3, the DNA is TGTGCCTGGGGGGACAGCATGAACACTGAAGCTTTCTTT. Full variable domain (missing parts from reference TRBV30 and TRBJ1-1): SQTIHQWPATLVQPVGSPLSLECTVEGTSNPNLYWYRQAAGRGLQLLFYSVGIGQISSEVPQNLSASRPQDRQFILSSKKLLLSDSGFYLCAWGDSMNTEAFFGQGTRLTVV.

This clone was observed once. CDR3 bases: TGTGCCACCCGCCCGACAGGGATTTATAATTCACCCCTCCACTTT. Residues: CATRPTGIYNSPLHF. The chain recombines TRBV28 with TRBJ1-6; the match to TRBD1 covers 7 bases. The J segment lost 4 bases and the V segment lost 10 bases, leaving 10 bases of the junction unmatched. Germline V gene data show CDR1 as MDHEN and CDR2 as SYDVKM. The CDR3 is 15 residues long.

The chain employs TRBV28 and TRBJ1-5, with 7 bases lining up with TRBD1. The CDR3 contains 15 residues. Losses at the gene ends were 6 bases for V and 2 bases for J; bases not matched to a gene: 7. Germline V gene data show CDR1 as MDHEN and CDR2 as SYDVKM. DNA of the CDR3: TGTGCCAGCAGCGCGCCTGGGACAGGCAATCAGCCCCAGCATTTT. Amino acids: CASSAPGTGNQPQHF.

The chain couples TRBV3-1 (or the pseudogene TRBV3-2) to TRBJ2-2; possibly TRBD1 for D (6 bases). V gave up 4 bases and J gave up 4 bases, with 16 bases separating them. Germline lookup yields CDR1 LGHDT and CDR2 YNNKEL (reference sequence). CDR3 length: 16 amino acids. The CDR3 is CASSRTGWWGTGELFF. The CDR3 nucleotides read TGTGCCAGCAGCCGTACAGGGTGGTGGGGCACCGGGGAGCTGTTTTTT.

J is TRBJ2-5 and V is TRBV7-6; 7 positions agree with TRBD2. The CDR3 runs to 15 residues. Germline CDR1 and CDR2: SGHVS and FNYEAQ. Germline trimming cut 6 bases from V and 4 bases from J; bases unmatched to any gene: 11. The DNA for the CDR3 is TGTGCCAGCAGTCGAACAGGCGGCGGGGGAGAGACCCAGTACTTC. As protein: CASSRTGGGGETQYF.

The chain joins TRBV7-9 to TRBJ1-4, with D perhaps matching TRBD1 (5 bases). This CDR3 region has 12 residues. With 9 bases removed from V and 8 bases from J, the gap between germline ends came to 13 bases. Looked up from germline, CDR1 is SEHNR and CDR2 is FQNEAQ (reference sequence). The CDR3 sequence is CASGGEGEKLFF. CDR3 nucleotide sequence: TGTGCCAGTGGAGGGGAGGGGGAAAAACTGTTTTTT.

The chain has TRBV15 and TRBJ2-3; 11 nucleotides agree with TRBD1. V shed 0 bases, J shed 9 bases, and the junction held 8 bases outside the gene matches. The CDR3 consists of 16 residues. CDR1 and CDR2 (germline): LNHNV, YYDKDF (reference sequence). The CDR3: CATSRDRTGGAPTQYF. The CDR3 DNA is TGTGCCACCAGCAGAGATAGGACAGGGGGCGCGCCCACGCAGTATTTT.

The chain employs TRBV27 and TRBJ2-1; tentative D call: TRBD1 (5 bases). The V end lost 2 bases, the J end lost 4 bases, and 12 bases lay between the germline ends. Germline assignment: CDR1 MNHEY and CDR2 SMNVEV (reference sequence). The CDR3 length is 15 residues. This CDR3 is CASSLSRTQYNEQFF. Written as DNA, the CDR3 is TGTGCCAGCAGTTTAAGCCGGACACAATACAATGAGCAGTTCTTC.

This clone turned up a few times. V is TRBV5-1 and J is TRBJ1-1, with D unclear. CDR1 and CDR2 (germline): SGHRS, YFSETQ. The V end lost 0 bases, the J end lost 1 base, and 7 bases lay between the germline ends. This CDR3 has 14 residues. This chain's CDR3 is CASSLAPWNTEAFF. CDR3 nucleotides: TGCGCCAGCAGCTTGGCCCCGTGGAACACTGAAGCTTTCTTT.

This chain joins TRBV5-6 and TRBJ2-7, with D hard to call. V was trimmed by 4 bases and J by 3 bases, leaving 11 bases between them. CDR1 and CDR2 from the germline V gene are SGHDT and YYEEEE. This CDR3 comprises 13 residues. The CDR3 nucleotides are TGTGCCAGCAGCCCTGCGAGTATCTACGAGCAGTACTTC. Translating gives CASSPASIYEQYF.

V and J are TRBV7-6 and TRBJ2-1; 12 bases are shared with TRBD2. Germline-derived CDR1 and CDR2 are SGHVS and FNYEAQ. This CDR3 region has 18 residues. V gave up 3 bases and J gave up 4 bases; unmatched junction bases: 10. As DNA, the CDR3 is TGTGCCAGCAGCTTGATTAACAGGGGGACTAGCGGGTACAATGAGCAGTTCTTC. It codes for CASSLINRGTSGYNEQFF.

This clone was counted a few times. J is TRBJ2-1 and V is TRBV20-1; 8 bases are a match to TRBD2. V was clipped by 7 bases and J by 2 bases; unmatched bases: 10. The CDR3 length is 15 residues. Germline assignment: CDR1 DFQATT and CDR2 SNEGSKA (reference sequence). The CDR3 reads CSVSRLAGPYNEQFF. In DNA form, the CDR3 reads TGCAGTGTTAGTAGGCTAGCGGGCCCCTACAATGAGCAGTTCTTC.

Only one count was recorded for this clone. The genes are TRBV5-5 and TRBJ1-5; a weak D match, TRBD1 (5 bases). V lost 5 bases and J 6 bases, leaving 15 bases between the germline ends. The CDR3 is 14 amino acids. Germline loops: CDR1 SGHKS, CDR2 YYEKEE (reference sequence). The CDR3 region has the DNA TGTGCCAGCAGTATCGGGACTTCTGGTCAGCCCCAGCATTTT. Translation: CASSIGTSGQPQHF. The full variable domain, rest sourced from reference TRBV5-5 and TRBJ1-5, is DAGVTQSPTHLIKTRGQQVTLRCSPISGHKSVSWYQQVLGQGPQFIFQYYEKEERGRGNFPDRFSARQFPNYSSELNVNALLLGDSALYLCASSIGTSGQPQHFGDGTRLSIL.

The chain recombines TRBV7-8 with TRBJ1-1; 7 bases align to TRBD1. The trim removed 1 base at V and 5 bases at J, leaving 10 bases unmatched. This CDR3 contains 16 residues. The germline V gene encodes CDR1 SGHVS and CDR2 FQNEAQ. CDR3 DNA: TGTGCCAGCAGCTTAGACAGGGGCTACGAAGGGACTGAAGCTTTCTTT. Its translation is CASSLDRGYEGTEAFF.

This chain links TRBV28 with TRBJ1-1; tentatively, D is TRBD1 (5 bases). The ends were cut back, 3 bases at V and 4 bases at J, with 9 bases in the middle. Germline assignment: CDR1 MDHEN and CDR2 SYDVKM. The CDR3 runs to 13 residues. The CDR3: CASSFSQGTEAFF. CDR3 nucleotides: TGTGCCAGCAGTTTTTCCCAGGGCACTGAAGCTTTCTTT.

The chain uses TRBV25-1 and TRBJ1-2, with 7 bases lining up with TRBD1. Germline CDR1 and CDR2: MGHDK and SYGVNS. The CDR3 runs to 12 residues. The V gene end was trimmed by 6 bases and the J gene end by 2 bases; junction bases not matched to a gene: 0. The CDR3 is CASRDRNYGYTF. CDR3 coding DNA: TGTGCCAGCAGGGACAGGAACTATGGCTACACCTTC.

About this clone: One end of the junction does not line up with germline, which may come from a read error. The V call is TRBV4-3, the J call TRBJ2-2, with D maybe TRBD2 (5 bases). CDR3 length: 16 residues. CDR1 is LGHNA, CDR2 YSLEER, per germline. The CDR3 bases are TGCGCCAGCAGCCAAGATGGACTCATGAACGCCGGGGAGCTGTTTTTT. This codes for CASSQDGLMNAGELFF.

The chain has TRBV6-5 and TRBJ2-7; TRBD2 is a possible D gene (6 bases). The length of the CDR3 is 15 residues. V lost 7 bases and J lost 2, with 18 bases in between. Germline CDR1 is MNHEY and CDR2 is SVGAGI. This CDR3 reads CASMRSSGGAYEQYF. DNA of the CDR3: TGTGCCAGCATGAGGAGCTCAGGCGGGGCCTACGAGCAGTACTTC.

In its sample, this clone was seen once. CDR3 coding DNA: TGCGCCAGCGGACAGGGGAGTGGCACTGAAGCTTTCTTT. Translated: CASGQGSGTEAFF. The chain combines TRBV5-1 with TRBJ1-1; 9 nucleotides match TRBD1. V gave up 7 bases and J gave up 4 bases; unmatched junction bases: 5. The CDR3 covers 13 residues. Germline V CDR1 and CDR2: SGHRS, YFSETQ.

The V and J genes are TRBV19 and TRBJ1-2; D is undetermined. Trimming cost V 4 bases and J 3 bases, with 6 bases left between them. The CDR3 sequence is 12 residues long. CDR1 is LNHDA and CDR2 is SQIVND in the germline V gene (reference sequence). In nucleotides, the CDR3 is TGTGCCAGTAGTAGGGCGTACTATGGCTACACCTTC. Amino acid sequence: CASSRAYYGYTF.

In this sample, this clone turned up once. The chain uses TRBV3-1 (or the pseudogene TRBV3-2) and TRBJ2-5, with 7 bases identical to TRBD1. CDR3 length equals 17 residues. Germline assignment: CDR1 LGHDT and CDR2 YNNKEL (reference sequence). J gave up 6 bases and V 0 bases, and 13 bases lay outside the gene matches. The CDR3 region is CASSQDTRGPGRKTQYF. The CDR3 DNA follows: TGTGCCAGCAGCCAAGATACAAGGGGGCCGGGCAGAAAGACCCAGTACTTC.

V usage is TRBV12-3 or TRBV12-4 and J usage is TRBJ1-1; D might be TRBD1 (6 bases). Trimming stripped 8 bases from V and 5 bases from J, with 15 bases between. This CDR3 has 13 amino acids. The chain's CDR3 is CASVDQGITEAFF. Here the CDR3 DNA reads TGTGCCAGCGTGGACCAGGGGATAACTGAAGCTTTCTTT.

The chain is built from TRBV7-9 and TRBJ2-7, with D possibly being TRBD2 (5 bases). Germline V gene data show CDR1 as SEHNR and CDR2 as FQNEAQ (reference sequence). The V end lost 5 bases, the J end lost 3 bases, and 14 bases lay between the germline ends. This CDR3 has 14 residues. CDR3 in amino acids: CASSQGLDYYEQYF. In DNA form, the CDR3 reads TGTGCCAGCAGCCAAGGACTGGATTACTACGAGCAGTACTTC.

The chain uses TRBV9 and TRBJ1-1; D is unresolved. CDR3 length equals 13 residues. Deletions cut 3 bases from V and 6 bases from J, with 12 bases between. Germline V gives CDR1 SGDLS, CDR2 YYNGEE. The chain's CDR3 is CASSGHLGAEAFF. The CDR3 nucleotides read TGTGCCAGCAGCGGTCACCTGGGCGCTGAAGCTTTCTTT.

The chain employs TRBV7-2 and TRBJ1-2; D is unclear. The V end lost 3 bases, the J end lost 2 bases, and 13 bases lay between the germline ends. CDR1 SGHTA and CDR2 FQGNSA come from the germline V gene. This CDR3 is built from 15 residues. Here the CDR3 DNA reads TGTGCCAGCAGCTTGCCCCCGGCGGGGAACTATGGCTACACCTTC. This gives the protein CASSLPPAGNYGYTF.

The V gene is TRBV12-3 or TRBV12-4, the J gene TRBJ1-2; D ambiguous. This CDR3 has 13 amino acids. The germline V and J ends were trimmed by 4 bases and 7 bases, with 13 bases remaining between them. The CDR3 nucleotides are TGTGCCAGCAGTTATTCCGAAACCGGTGGCTACACCTTC. This gives the protein CASSYSETGGYTF.